This entry is about one T cell receptor (beta chain). The ends lost 3 bases at V and 5 bases at J; junction bases unmatched: 2. Germline CDR1 reads SEHNR; CDR2 reads FQNEAQ (reference sequence). The CDR3 has 14 residues. Method: immunoSEQ multiplex PCR; TCRdb's copy keeps in-frame clones and lacks some. This sample has around 53,000 clones, with around 90% found just once. The data are from a study of technical replicates of blood from a few donors. The sample taken for sequencing was PBMCs. The receptor was derived from a human donor in good health. Some clones in this sample may be carry-over from other donors' samples. The rearrangement joins TRBV7-9 to TRBJ1-4; TRBD1 matches 8 bases. The DNA for the CDR3 is TGTGCCAGCAGCTTTCAGGGGGCAAATGAAAAACTGTTTTTT. It encodes CASSFQGANEKLFF.